The 9 T cell receptor beta chains reported below all come from one sample, sequenced in a study of patients and donors after allogeneic stem cell transplantation. TCRdb redid the calling of the RT-PCR reads with MiXCR, one entry per CDR3 protein. The sample consists of about 230,000 distinct CDR3 sequences, around an eighth of them appearing once. The sample comprised blood, either unsorted or a sorted T cell fraction (not recorded which). The receptors were sampled from a human donor who was either an allogeneic HSCT recipient or a stem cell or donor lymphocyte infusion donor (not recorded which). It is not recorded whose cells these are; they may come from a transplant donor.

The chain carries TRBV12-3 or TRBV12-4 and TRBJ2-1; maybe TRBD2 (6 bases). Trimming pared 6 bases from V and 8 bases from J, leaving 20 bases between. This CDR3 region has 15 residues. DNA of the CDR3: TGTGCCAGCAGGGCCCGGGACTCCGTGGTGGATGAGCAGTTCTTC. This encodes CASRARDSVVDEQFF.

This clonotype has at least ten counts. This sequence joins TRBV12-3 or TRBV12-4 and TRBJ1-3; D not resolved. The CDR3 runs 14 residues. V was shortened by 6 bases and J by 0 bases, with 9 bases between the two germline ends. The DNA of the CDR3 is TGTGCCAGCAGCCTAGAGTACTCTGGAAACACCATATATTTT. Its translation: CASSLEYSGNTIYF.

This clonotype came up a few times. V gene TRBV29-1 combines with J gene TRBJ1-4; the D gene is possibly TRBD1 (5 bases). The germline V and J ends were trimmed by 4 bases and 6 bases, with 9 bases remaining between them. Germline CDR1 is SQVTM and CDR2 is ANQGSEA. This CDR3 contains 12 residues. CDR3 DNA sequence: TGCAGCGTTGGGCGAGGGGATGAAAAACTGTTTTTT. It yields the protein CSVGRGDEKLFF.

There are many counts of this clonotype. The rearrangement joins TRBV12-3 or TRBV12-4 to TRBJ1-1; TRBD1 is a possible D gene (5 bases). The CDR3 extends over 13 amino acids. V was cut by 7 bases and J by 5 bases, with 14 bases left in between. The CDR3 loop reads CASTLTRGTEAFF. The CDR3 DNA follows: TGTGCCAGCACCCTGACCCGGGGGACTGAAGCTTTCTTT.

This clonotype has ten or more counts. The V call is TRBV29-1, the J call TRBJ1-4; weak D call: TRBD1 (5 bases). CDR3 size: 16 residues. Trimming took off 0 bases at V and 7 bases at J, with 18 bases between the two ends. The germline gives CDR1 SQVTM, CDR2 ANQGSEA. The CDR3 region is CSVEDIGLGRGEKLFF. The CDR3 DNA is TGCAGCGTTGAAGATATTGGTTTGGGGAGGGGTGAAAAACTGTTTTTT.

This clonotype was observed many times. The chain links TRBV7-6 to TRBJ2-7, with D unclear. The V gene's germline CDR1 is SGHVS and CDR2 FNYEAQ. This CDR3 is built from 13 residues. Trimming pared 2 bases from V and 3 bases from J, leaving 8 bases between. The CDR3 sequence: CASSLSPGYEQYF. In DNA, the CDR3 is TGTGCCAGCAGCTTATCCCCGGGCTACGAGCAGTACTTC.

This clonotype was counted ten times or more. J is TRBJ2-7 and V is TRBV29-1, with 9 bases that match TRBD1. CDR1 and CDR2 (germline): SQVTM, ANQGSEA. J lost 4 bases, V lost 3 bases, and 10 bases had no gene match. The CDR3 has 15 residues. The CDR3 reads CSVEEQGAGYYEQYF. CDR3 coding DNA: TGCAGCGTTGAGGAACAGGGGGCCGGCTATTACGAGCAGTACTTC.

This clonotype was seen more than once but under ten times. The rearrangement links TRBV7-3 to TRBJ1-5; 7 nucleotides match TRBD1. The CDR3 has 14 amino acids. Unmatched junction bases numbered 4, after V lost 4 bases and J lost 4 bases. CDR1 and CDR2 (germline): SGHTA, FQGTGA. The CDR3 sequence is CASSSGGANQPQHF. In nucleotides, the CDR3 is TGTGCCAGCAGCTCAGGGGGAGCTAATCAGCCCCAGCATTTT.

A few counts support this clonotype. CDR3 protein: CASSVGANSPLHF. Here the CDR3 DNA reads TGTGCCAGCTCAGTTGGGGCGAATTCACCCCTCCACTTT. The V gene is TRBV18, the J gene TRBJ1-6; possible D gene TRBD1, 5 bases. V lost 5 bases and J lost 7, with 9 bases in between. Germline-derived CDR1 and CDR2 are KGHSH and LQKENI. The CDR3 extends over 13 amino acids.